The sequence of this TCR beta chain was determined in a study of shared clonotypes between healthy human individuals. Study summary: The study enrolled a couple of women and three men aged 18 to 49.

The deep-level immunoSEQ assay was used. Libraries were prepared by immunoSEQ multiplex PCR; TCRdb keeps only in-frame clonotypes and omits some of them. The sample includes 2 million to 3 million clones, more than 85% of them seen just once. CDR1 and CDR2 from the germline V gene are LGHNT and FRNRAP. Trimming at V came to 7 bases and at J to 3 bases, leaving 6 bases not matched to a gene. This CDR3 comprises 13 residues. The TCR sequence derives from a man in his late teens or twenties in good health. Some clones in this sample may be carry-over from other donors' samples. The gene calls are TRBV12-5 and TRBJ2-7, with TRBD2 identical over 7 bases. The sequenced sample was naive CD4+ T cells from PBMCs. As for subset: CD45RA+ positively selected. The CDR3, as DNA: TGTGCTAGTGCTGGGAGGGACGGCTACGAGCAGTACTTC. It yields the protein CASAGRDGYEQYF. Drawing the rest from reference TRBV12-5 and TRBJ2-7, the complete variable domain is DARVTQTPRHKVTEMGQEVTMRCQPILGHNTVFWYRQTMMQGLELLAYFRNRAPLDDSGMPKDRFSAEMPDATLATLKIQPSEPRDSAVYFCASAGRDGYEQYFGPGTRLTVT.